The T cell receptor beta chain described here comes from a study of prognosis after radiotherapy for stage I lung cancer. Study at large: In this cohort, every patient with non-small cell lung cancer was regarded as medically inoperable.

This clonotype was seen ten or more times. V lost 2 bases to trimming and J lost 3 bases, with 11 bases between them. Germline V gives CDR1 SGHDT, CDR2 YYEEEE. This CDR3 comprises 14 residues. Blood was drawn (about 6 milliliters of peripheral blood) at each of two time points. From genomic DNA, two-round multiplex PCR was used to amplify TCR beta CDR3. Round-one PCR had primers specific to each TRBV and TRBJ gene. TCRdb recomputed calls from the multiplex PCR reads with MiXCR, one row per CDR3 protein. The repertoire holds 15,000 to 20,000 distinct CDR3 sequences, with about 50% as singletons. The receptor was derived from a donor older than 45 with non-small cell lung cancer. The input for sequencing was PBMCs, taken before or after stereotactic body radiation therapy (not recorded which). This rearrangement joins TRBV5-6 to TRBJ1-2, with D unclear. CDR3 DNA sequence: TGTGCCAGCAGCTTTGATAGGGTGGACTATGGCTACACCTTC. Translated, it gives CASSFDRVDYGYTF.